This note documents a single T cell receptor (beta chain) sequence. Its specific antigen is unknown. Per-base qualities were not stored, and no clone one base away is much larger. The sample is drawn from a study of shared clonotypes between healthy human individuals (TCRdb year 2020). The study in broad terms: Three men and two women, aged 18 to 49 years, made up the cohort. To increase sequencing depth and limit assay-specific biases, different laboratories used diverse techniques to prepare libraries and sequence TCR repertoires. To estimate repertoire size and how much clonotypes are shared between individuals, the study performed deep sequencing of blood TCR repertoires from roughly five healthy adults. For each donor, three plates each were used for CD4 naive and CD4 memory, two plates were used for CD8 naive, and one plate was used for CD8 memory. Leukapheresis yielded between about 0.94 and 10 billion PBMCs per donor. Overall study results and their limits: Sampling was restricted to blood, and TCR repertoires in tissues likely differ from the TCR repertoires found in blood. Pairwise subsampling indicated that sequencing depth was expected to affect the degree of clonotype sharing among donors. Compared with non-shared clonotypes, clonotypes shared by all four sorted-subset donors had higher generation probabilities. When a handful of donors were compared, the shared fraction of clonotypes was about 5.4% for naive CD4, about 4% for naive CD8, 2.3% for memory CD4, and under 0.5% for memory CD8. Even with the large sequencing depth, rarefaction of the sorted-subset datasets indicated that sequencing was incomplete. Naive subsets generally had larger estimated clonotype richness than memory subsets did. The small number of donors limited the genetic and exposure-history diversity represented.

Using the deep immunoSEQ assay, multiplex PCR amplified TCR CDR3 regions from genomic DNA. Extracted genomic DNA from each cell subset was spread evenly across all wells of several immunoSEQ 96-well plates, with each plate serving as a replicate. For sorted subsets, roughly 200 ng of genomic DNA, equivalent to 25,000 to 35,000 T cell genomes, went into each replicate PCR. Purified libraries were measured with a Qubit 3.0 fluorometer, size-checked on a Bioanalyzer 2100, and measured again with the KAPA Library Quantification kit. Every immunoSEQ 96-well plate was sequenced on a dedicated single-read 150-cycle Illumina NextSeq 550 flow cell. The original pipeline was this. Because the immunoSEQ output included only junctional sequences and no quality scores, the filtering could not be the same as the filtering used for full-length reads. Sequences were annotated with PyIR, a Python wrapper for IgBLAST v1.9, using IMGT germline references to assign V/J genes and CDR3. Reads were filtered out if the reads had weak V/J assignments (E-value above 1e-6), no CDR3, stop codons, out-of-frame junctions, or ambiguous translated residues. V3J clonotypes were defined by identical inferred V gene, J gene, and CDR3 amino acid sequence. Percentage overlap between repertoires was calculated by dividing the number of shared unique clonotypes by the size of the smaller repertoire. Three approaches were used to assess repertoire richness: RTK rarefaction, the Chao1 estimator, and Recon v2.1 estimates of unobserved clonotypes. Generation probabilities were computed with OLGA for all TCRbeta clonotypes obtained by the gDNA method from several donors. Here the immuneACCESS table is served through TCRdb, limited to in-frame sequences with V and J called. Missing clones are a known gap in these copies; in checked studies unresolved V genes cover under half, and the rest lacks a known reason. V and J calls and clone size are as listed in that table; D and trimming were resolved from the DNA. The sample table shows around 2.1 million clones, and approximately 94% are seen once. The ten largest clones represent more than 1.5% of the sample.

CD8 naive samples were obtained by positive selection for CCR7 among CD45RO-negative cells, yielding a CD45RA+CCR7+ population from which TemRA cells were excluded. Donors were healthy HIV-negative adults with no recently reported acute infections or vaccinations. Every donor was a Caucasian adult living in Nashville, Tennessee, USA. Blood was collected by leukapheresis, and PBMCs were isolated by Ficoll-Histopaque density gradient centrifugation and then cryopreserved in liquid nitrogen vapor phase. Analytical flow cytometry was used to check the purity and quantity of every magnetically sorted T cell population. Genomic DNA was isolated from each sorted fraction and quantified by UV absorbance on a Nanodrop 2000c. The CDR3 has 16 amino acids, counting the end cysteine and phenylalanine. Solely the CDR3 DNA is kept, with 48 bases framed from the first base. Looking up the germline V gene (reference sequence) yields CDR1 MNHNY and CDR2 SVGAGI. Relative to germline, V is 6 bases shorter and J is 1 base shorter, with 16 bases between their ends.

The sequence was obtained from a man between 18 and 29 years old in good health. Some clones in this sample may be carry-over from other donors' samples. The chain joins TRBV6-6 to TRBJ1-5, with TRBD1 perhaps the D gene, on 5 matching bases. Specimen: naive CD8+ T cells from PBMCs. Explained via the paper, the cell subset or site label denotes: CD45RA+CCR7+. This receptor carries the CDR3 CASRPDSGGSNQPQHF. The DNA sequence is given as TGTGCCAGCAGGCCTGACAGTGGCGGGAGCAATCAGCCCCAGCATTTT.